The 7 T cell receptor beta chains below were found in one sample sequenced in a study of T cells after yellow fever vaccination. TCRdb reanalysed the 5' RACE reads using MiXCR and keeps one entry per CDR3 protein. The sample contains 360,000 or so distinct CDR3 sequences, around a tenth of which appear only once. The sample in question was PBMCs, obtained on the day of the first yellow fever vaccination. Source of these receptors: a man younger than 30 who received the YFV17D yellow fever vaccine.

V usage is TRBV6-1 and J usage is TRBJ2-5; 14 bases are a match to TRBD2. Germline V gives CDR1 MNHNS, CDR2 SASEGT. With 8 bases clipped from V and 1 base from J, the junction kept 6 bases outside the gene matches. The CDR3 has 16 amino acids. CDR3 residues: CASARGTSGGQETQYF. CDR3 nucleotide sequence: TGTGCCAGCGCCCGAGGGACTAGCGGGGGCCAAGAGACCCAGTACTTC.

In this sample, this clonotype turned up a few times. The CDR3 coding sequence is TGTGCCAGCAGGCAACAGGTCGGCGGCTACACCTTC. The encoded protein is CASRQQVGGYTF. The chain combines TRBV2 with TRBJ1-2; D perhaps matches TRBD1 (5 bases). Trimming left V 6 bases short and J 8 bases short, with 13 bases between. From germline, CDR1 is SNHLY and CDR2 FYNNEI. The CDR3 runs to 12 residues.

This clonotype was counted at least ten times. This chain connects TRBV4-1 to TRBJ2-1; 7 positions agree with TRBD2. J was trimmed by 4 bases and V by 3 bases; bases with no gene match: 6. This CDR3 comprises 15 residues. Per germline, CDR1 MGHRA and CDR2 YSYEKL. CDR3 sequence reads: CASSHAGGGYNEQFF. The CDR3 DNA reads TGCGCCAGCAGCCATGCTGGGGGGGGGTACAATGAGCAGTTCTTC.

J is TRBJ2-5 and V is TRBV4-2; 8 bases line up with TRBD2. Germline trimming cut 4 bases from V and 2 bases from J; bases unmatched to any gene: 6. The CDR3 covers 15 residues. The germline CDR1 and CDR2 sequences are LGHNA and YNFKEQ. This CDR3 reads CASSRRAGEQETQYF. DNA for the CDR3: TGTGCCAGCAGCCGCCGAGCGGGGGAACAAGAGACCCAGTACTTC.

V is TRBV7-2 and J is TRBJ1-2; D remains ambiguous. The CDR3 runs 12 residues. The germline V and J ends were trimmed by 3 bases and 9 bases, with 11 bases remaining between them. Germline-derived CDR1 and CDR2 are SGHTA and FQGNSA. The CDR3 nucleotides are TGTGCCAGCAGCTTCGAGCTGGGAAGCTACACCTTC. It yields the protein CASSFELGSYTF. The complete variable domain, with remaining parts taken from reference TRBV7-2 and TRBJ1-2, reads GAGVSQSPSNKVTEKGKDVELRCDPISGHTALYWYRQSLGQGLEFLIYFQGNSAPDKSGLPSDRFSAERTGGSVSTLTIQRTQQEDSAVYLCASSFELGSYTFGSGTRLTVV.

The chain is built from TRBV4-2 and TRBJ1-2; 7 bases align to TRBD1. Germline lookup yields CDR1 LGHNA and CDR2 YNFKEQ. With V trimmed by 1 base and J by 4 bases, 9 bases remained unmatched. The CDR3 spans 16 residues. The CDR3 nucleotides read TGTGCCAGCAGCCAAGTCGACCAGGACAGGAGCTATGGCTACACCTTC. As protein: CASSQVDQDRSYGYTF.

The chain couples TRBV24-1 to TRBJ2-3, with 8 bases matching TRBD2. This CDR3 region has 15 residues. Germline CDR1 KGHDR, CDR2 SFDVKD. The J segment lost 4 bases and the V segment lost 4 bases, leaving 6 bases of the junction unmatched. As DNA, the CDR3 is TGTGCCACCAGTGAGTCGAGCGGGGGCGCAGATACGCAGTATTTT. This sequence encodes CATSESSGGADTQYF.